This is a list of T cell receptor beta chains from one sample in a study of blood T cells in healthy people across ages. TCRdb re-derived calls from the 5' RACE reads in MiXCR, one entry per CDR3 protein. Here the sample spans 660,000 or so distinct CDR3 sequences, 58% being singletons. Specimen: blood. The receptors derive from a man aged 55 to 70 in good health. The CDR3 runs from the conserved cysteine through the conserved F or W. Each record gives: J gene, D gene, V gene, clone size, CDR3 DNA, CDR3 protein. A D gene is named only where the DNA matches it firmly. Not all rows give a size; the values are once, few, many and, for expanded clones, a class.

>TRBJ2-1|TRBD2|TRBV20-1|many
TGCAGTGCTAGGGGGACTAGCGGGGGGGCCCAGTATGAGCAGTTCTTC
CSARGTSGGAQYEQFF
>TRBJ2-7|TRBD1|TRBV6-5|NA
TGTGCCAGCAGCCCTGACGGCAGGGGGAACGAGCAGTACTTC
CASSPDGRGNEQYF
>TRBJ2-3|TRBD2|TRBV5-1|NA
TGCGCCAGCAGCTCTAGCGGGGGGGTGACAGATACGCAGTATTTT
CASSSSGGVTDTQYF
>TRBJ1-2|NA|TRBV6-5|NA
TGTGTCAGCAGTTACTCGACGGCCTATGGCTACACCTTC
CVSSYSTAYGYTF
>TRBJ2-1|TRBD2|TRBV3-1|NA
TGTGCCAGCAGCCAAGATCGACTAGCGGGGCTCAATGAGCAGTTCTTC
CASSQDRLAGLNEQFF
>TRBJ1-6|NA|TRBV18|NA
TGTGCCAGCTCACCGGACAGAACGAGCTCCTATAATTCACCCCTCCACTTT
CASSPDRTSSYNSPLHF
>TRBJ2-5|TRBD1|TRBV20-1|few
TGCAGTGCTCAACCGGGACAGGGTCAAGAGACCCAGTACTTC
CSAQPGQGQETQYF
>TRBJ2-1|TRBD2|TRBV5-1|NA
TGCGCCAGCAGCGCTAGCGGTGCATACAATGAGCAGTTCTTC
CASSASGAYNEQFF
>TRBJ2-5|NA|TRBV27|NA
TGTGCCAGCAGTTTAGTTTGGGGCGGGGTCCAAGAGACCCAGTACTTC
CASSLVWGGVQETQYF
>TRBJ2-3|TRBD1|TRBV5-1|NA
TGCGCCAGCAGCTGGACAGGGGGCAAGGCCCCAGATACGCAGTATTTT
CASSWTGGKAPDTQYF
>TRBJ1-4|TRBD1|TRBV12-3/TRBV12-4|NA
TGTGCCAGCAGTCCTCTGTCCTTGCAGGGGGGGAAACTGTTTTTT
CASSPLSLQGGKLFF
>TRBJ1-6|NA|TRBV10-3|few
TGTGCCATCAGGGAGGAACGGACGAATTCACCCCTCCACTTT
CAIREERTNSPLHF
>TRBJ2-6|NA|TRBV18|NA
TGTGCCAGCTCACCACTAGGGGGGACTGGGGCCAACGTCCTGACTTTC
CASSPLGGTGANVLTF
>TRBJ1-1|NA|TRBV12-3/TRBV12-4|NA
TGTGCCAGCAGGGGACTGGGCGCTGAAGCTTTCTTT
CASRGLGAEAFF
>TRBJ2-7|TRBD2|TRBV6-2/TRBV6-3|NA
TGTGCCGCCCGACTAGCGTCGACCTACGAGCAGTACTTC
CAARLASTYEQYF
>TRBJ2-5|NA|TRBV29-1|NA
TGCAGCGTTATCCGCAGCCTCTCCTACAATGAGCAGTACTTC
CSVIRSLSYNEQYF
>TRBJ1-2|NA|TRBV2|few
TGTGCCAGCAGCGGGGACGGGGACATTGGCTACACCTTC
CASSGDGDIGYTF
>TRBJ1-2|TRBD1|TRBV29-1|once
TGCAGCGTGGGATCACAGGGGTATGGCTACACCTTC
CSVGSQGYGYTF
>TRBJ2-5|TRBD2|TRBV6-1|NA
TGTGCCAGCACTTCGGGGGGGCTCGGGGAGCAGTACTTC
CASTSGGLGEQYF
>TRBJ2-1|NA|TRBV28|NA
TGTGCCAGCAGTTCCCCCCCAGAGGGGTACAATGAGCAGTTCTTC
CASSSPPEGYNEQFF
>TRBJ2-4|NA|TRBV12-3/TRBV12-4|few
TGTGCCAGCAGCCATGGCACAAAAAACATTCAGTACTTC
CASSHGTKNIQYF
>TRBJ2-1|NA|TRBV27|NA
TGTGCCAGCAGCCGGGGTCGGACCTACAATGAGCAGTTCTTC
CASSRGRTYNEQFF
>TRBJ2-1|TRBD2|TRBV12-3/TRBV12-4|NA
TGTGCCAACAGTCCCCGGACTAGCGGGGTGGATGAGCGGTTCTTC
CANSPRTSGVDERFF
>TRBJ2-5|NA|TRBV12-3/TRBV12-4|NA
TGTGCCAGCAGTTTAATAGAAGAGACCCAGTACTTC
CASSLIEETQYF
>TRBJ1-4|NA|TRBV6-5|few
TGTGCCAGCAGTTACTCGATGAACATCGGAGAAAAACTGTTTTTT
CASSYSMNIGEKLFF